The TCR beta chain described here comes from a study of human T cells and chemical hapten exposure. At the level of the study: Mainly, slight library volume differences in the pool made TCR yields vary.

Regarding this clonotype: The antigen is undetermined. An end of the junction does not agree with germline; a read error may underlie this.

The CDR3 covers 16 residues. Per germline, CDR1 LNHDA and CDR2 SQIVND (reference sequence). Notes on the study in general: Sensitizing to DPC left TCRs with a frequency above 1 in 1000 unaltered.

The study used a library that attached unique molecular identifiers to individual cDNA molecules. In TCRdb, the RACE reads were re-called with MiXCR into one record per CDR3 protein. The sample holds about 45,000 distinct CDR3 sequences, 3.5% to 4.5% seen once. Time point indicated: healthy volunteer bleed at 2 weeks. Total RNA was extracted from unfractionated whole blood. This chain connects TRBV19 to TRBJ2-1, with 11 bases that match TRBD2. The specimen was whole blood. The receptor was isolated from a human donor in good health. Some clones in this sample may be carry-over from other donors' samples. The DNA for the CDR3 is TGTGCCAGTAGTCCCCCAGGGCCCCAGGCTAGCGGGAGGAGAGTCTTC. Its protein product is CASSPPGPQASGRRVF.